This is a list of T cell receptor beta chains from one sample in a study of blood T cell repertoires in COVID-19. Using immunoSEQ multiplex PCR, the repertoire was profiled, and TCRdb retains in-frame clones only, with some absent. The profile shows fewer than 75,000 clones, over 75% of them singletons. Specimen: peripheral blood. These receptors all stem from a man aged 55-75 years with active or convalescent COVID-19. The CDR3 runs from the conserved cysteine through the conserved F or W. A D gene is named only where the DNA matches it firmly. The listing skips clone size in some rows; elsewhere it reads once, few, many or a size class.

j_gene	d_gene	v_gene	abundance	CDR3nt	CDR3aa
TRBJ2-5	TRBD2	TRBV27	.	TGTGCCAGCAGCCCGGCAACTAGCGGGCGAGAGACCCAGTACTTC	CASSPATSGRETQYF
TRBJ2-1	.	TRBV7-2	.	TGTGCCAGCAGCTTAGTTCCGGGATACAATGAGCAGTTCTTC	CASSLVPGYNEQFF
TRBJ2-7	TRBD1	TRBV2	.	TGTGCCAGCAGGCAAGGGGGCCAATACGAGCAGTACTTC	CASRQGGQYEQYF
TRBJ2-1	TRBD2	TRBV5-6	.	TGTGCCAGCAGCGCGGCGGGACTAGCGAATCTTGAGCAGTTCTTC	CASSAAGLANLEQFF
TRBJ2-1	.	TRBV11-2	.	TGTGCCAGCAGCTTAGAGGCATATGCCAATGAGCAGTTCTTC	CASSLEAYANEQFF
TRBJ1-2	.	TRBV29-1	few	TGCAGCGTTGGTGGCGGGACGAGTGGCTACACCTTC	CSVGGGTSGYTF
TRBJ2-1	.	TRBV15	.	TGTGCCACCAGGGTGCTCGGGGAGCTCGACAATGAGCAGTTCTTC	CATRVLGELDNEQFF
TRBJ2-5	TRBD1	TRBV7-2	.	TGTGCCAGCAGCCGGACAGGGGTGGAGACCCAGTACTTC	CASSRTGVETQYF
TRBJ2-1	TRBD2	TRBV6-2/TRBV6-3	.	TGTGCCAGCAGCCGGTTAGGCCTAGCGGGAGGAAGATACAATGAGCAGTTCTTC	CASSRLGLAGGRYNEQFF
TRBJ2-3	TRBD2	TRBV5-8	.	TGTGCCAGCAGCACTTCTAGCGGGTACACAGATACGCAGTATTTT	CASSTSSGYTDTQYF
TRBJ2-2	.	TRBV7-7	.	TGTGCCAGCAGCCTGGTGGCTAGGGGCACCGGGGAGCTGTTTTTT	CASSLVARGTGELFF
TRBJ2-1	.	TRBV28	.	TGTGCCAGCAGTTTCCCTGTGGAGGGCTCAACCTACAATGAGCAGTTCTTC	CASSFPVEGSTYNEQFF
TRBJ1-5	TRBD1	TRBV30	.	TGTGCCTGGGCGGGACAGGGGCATCAGCCCCAGCATTTT	CAWAGQGHQPQHF
TRBJ2-2	.	TRBV7-9	.	TGTGCCAGCAGCTTACGGACAGAAAACGCGAACACCGGGGAGCTGTTTTTT	CASSLRTENANTGELFF
TRBJ2-1	TRBD2	TRBV5-1	.	TGCGCCAGCAGCTTGGACCTCAGCGGGAGGGCCTACAATGAGCAGTTCTTC	CASSLDLSGRAYNEQFF
TRBJ1-5	TRBD1	TRBV7-2	.	TGTGCCAGCAGCGGGGGACAGCATAGCAATCAGCCCCAGCATTTT	CASSGGQHSNQPQHF
TRBJ2-3	.	TRBV5-1	few	TGCGCCAGCAGCGACGGGTGGCAACCTAGCACAGATACGCAGTATTTT	CASSDGWQPSTDTQYF
TRBJ2-2	.	TRBV30	.	TGTGCCTGGGCCCACGGGGGTAGATCGAACACCGGGGAGCTGTTTTTT	CAWAHGGRSNTGELFF
TRBJ1-1	TRBD1	TRBV6-5	.	TGTGCCAGCGGCGGGACAGGGGGTTTAAACACTGAAGCTTTCTTT	CASGGTGGLNTEAFF
TRBJ1-2	.	TRBV5-1	.	TGCGCCAGCAGCCCGGACTCCGGGCTCAGGGGTGGCTACACCTTC	CASSPDSGLRGGYTF
TRBJ1-1	.	TRBV3-1/TRBV3-2	.	TGTGCCAGCAGCCAAGGAGGTAGGAACACTGAAGCTTTCTTT	CASSQGGRNTEAFF
TRBJ1-6	TRBD1	TRBV2	.	TGTGCCAGCCTGACAGGGCAGGTCTATAATTCACCCCTCCACTTT	CASLTGQVYNSPLHF
TRBJ1-5	.	TRBV28	.	TGTGCCAGCAGTTTACCGGTTCAGCCCCAGCATTTT	CASSLPVQPQHF
TRBJ2-2	.	TRBV6-5	.	TGTGCCAGCGGGCAGGCGAACACCGGGGAGCTGTTTTTT	CASGQANTGELFF
TRBJ2-3	TRBD1	TRBV5-1	.	TGCGCCAGCAGCTTGGCCGGGACAGGGGGCCGCCGGCCGACAGATACGCAGTATTTT	CASSLAGTGGRRPTDTQYF
TRBJ1-5	.	TRBV7-9	.	TGTGCCAGCAGCGCCTGGACAGACAATCAGCCCCAGCATTTT	CASSAWTDNQPQHF
TRBJ1-3	TRBD1	TRBV5-1	once	TGCGCCAGCAGCCCAGAACAGGGGCCTGGAAACACCATATATTTT	CASSPEQGPGNTIYF
TRBJ1-1	.	TRBV3-1/TRBV3-2	.	TGTGCCAGCAGCCAAGTGGAGGGACGTACTGAAGCTTTCTTT	CASSQVEGRTEAFF
TRBJ1-2	TRBD1	TRBV6-5	.	TGTGCCAGCAGTTACAGCGGGACAGGGATGGGCTACACCTTC	CASSYSGTGMGYTF
TRBJ2-2	.	TRBV7-8	once	TGTGCCAGCACTCGCACTACGGATTACACCGGGGAGCTGTTTTTT	CASTRTTDYTGELFF
TRBJ2-1	TRBD1	TRBV27	.	TGTGCCAGCAGTAGGGGACAGGGGCTAAATGAGCAGTTCTTC	CASSRGQGLNEQFF
TRBJ1-4	.	TRBV10-2	once	TGCGCCAGCAGTGAGTCACTATCTGGAGAAAAACTGTTTTTT	CASSESLSGEKLFF